One and the same sample provided the 21 T cell receptor beta chains below, sequenced in a study of neoadjuvant nivolumab and ipilimumab in lung cancer (dated by TCRdb to about 2020). The time point label, read with the paper, signifies: at surgical resection after neoadjuvant nivolumab +/- ipilimumab. The library was obtained by the immunoSEQ multiplex PCR assay. This is the immuneACCESS table as TCRdb keeps it, with only in-frame sequences that have V and J called. A part of the clones is gone; compared with another copy, unresolved V genes explain less than half, and the rest is unexplained. The sample has more than 20,000 clones on record, approximately 78% of them singletons. The top ten clones comprise over 8% of the sample. The sample consisted of tumor tissue, taken after neoadjuvant nivolumab, alone or with ipilimumab, at or shortly before surgery. These receptors all stem from an adult with non-small cell lung cancer.

A few counts support this clone. The chain uses TRBV6-5 and TRBJ2-3, with no clear D. CDR3 length: 13 amino acids. Trimming removed 5 bases at V and 12 bases at J, with 18 bases between. Per germline, CDR1 MNHEY and CDR2 SVGAGI. The DNA of the CDR3 is TGTGCCAGCAGTACCCGTTCTGAAAATAGTCAGTATTTT. Protein product: CASSTRSENSQYF.

The V gene is TRBV6-5, the J gene TRBJ2-7; D is perhaps TRBD1 (6 bases). V dropped 2 bases and J dropped 3 bases, with 14 bases sitting between them. Per germline, CDR1 MNHEY and CDR2 SVGAGI. This CDR3 has 15 residues. The CDR3 loop is CASSYTPGTSYEQYF. DNA of the CDR3: TGTGCCAGCAGTTACACCCCCGGGACAAGCTACGAGCAGTACTTC.

The rearrangement links TRBV27 to TRBJ1-4; no clear D gene. The CDR3 covers 13 residues. Germline CDR1 reads MNHEY; CDR2 reads SMNVEV (reference sequence). The ends were cut back, 6 bases at V and 6 bases at J, with 11 bases in the middle. CDR3 residues: CASSLSGDEKLFF. In DNA form, the CDR3 reads TGTGCCAGCAGCCTGAGTGGAGATGAAAAACTGTTTTTT.

The J gene is TRBJ1-2, the V gene TRBV30, with D unresolved. V lost 3 bases and J 6 bases, leaving 8 bases between the germline ends. Germline assignment: CDR1 GTSNPN and CDR2 SVGIG (reference sequence). There are 11 residues in the CDR3. In DNA, the CDR3 is TGTGCCTGGAGCTTAAGACATGGCTACACCTTC. Amino acids: CAWSLRHGYTF.

The chain couples TRBV11-1 to TRBJ2-3, with D perhaps matching TRBD1 (6 bases). Trimming removed 3 bases at V and 2 bases at J, with 15 bases between. Germline V gene data show CDR1 as SGHAT and CDR2 as FQDESV (reference sequence). This CDR3 is built from 16 residues. The CDR3 DNA sequence: TGTGCCAGCAGCTTGGGGAGACAGGCGATCACAGATACGCAGTATTTT. This gives the protein CASSLGRQAITDTQYF.

Only a few counts were recorded for this clone. The genes are TRBV18 and TRBJ2-6; D remains ambiguous. This CDR3 is built from 15 residues. CDR1 is KGHSH and CDR2 is LQKENI in the germline V gene. V dropped 3 bases and J dropped 0 bases, with 6 bases sitting between them. The CDR3 nucleotides are TGTGCCAGCTCACCTGTAGGCTCTGGGGCCAACGTCCTGACTTTC. This translates into CASSPVGSGANVLTF.

The chain links TRBV5-1 to TRBJ2-3, with unresolved D. The V end lost 3 bases, the J end lost 2 bases, and 4 bases lay between the germline ends. The CDR3 is 12 amino acids. Germline assignment: CDR1 SGHRS and CDR2 YFSETQ. The CDR3 DNA sequence: TGCGCCAGCAGCTCGAACACAGATACGCAGTATTTT. This sequence encodes CASSSNTDTQYF.

The chain couples TRBV7-9 to TRBJ2-7, with TRBD1 as a possible D gene (7 bases). CDR1 is SEHNR and CDR2 is FQNEAQ in the germline V gene (reference sequence). Trimming shortened V by 5 bases and J by 12 bases, and 29 bases separated the two germline ends. This CDR3 has 16 amino acids. DNA for the CDR3: TGTGCCAGCAGCCAGCAGAGCGGCAGGGGGGCTTTGGGCTTGTACTTC. Encoded protein: CASSQQSGRGALGLYF. Full variable domain (outside the CDR3, taken from reference TRBV7-9 and TRBJ2-7): DTGVSQNPRHKITKRGQNVTFRCDPISEHNRLYWYRQTLGQGPEFLTYFQNEAQLEKSRLLSDRFSAERPKGSFSTLEIQRTEQGDSAMYLCASSQQSGRGALGLYFGPGTRLTVT.

V is TRBV6-6 and J is TRBJ1-1, with 7 nucleotides matching TRBD1. V dropped 6 bases and J dropped 7; count of bases not matched to a gene: 11. Germline CDR1 is MNHNY and CDR2 is SVGAGI (reference sequence). This CDR3 comprises 14 residues. CDR3 protein: CASRNRDSLIEAFF. The CDR3 coding sequence is TGTGCCAGCAGGAACCGGGACAGCCTGATTGAAGCTTTCTTT.

The chain uses TRBV5-1 and TRBJ2-1; 14 nucleotides align to TRBD2. This CDR3 contains 18 residues. V was pared by 4 bases and J by 1 base, with 7 bases of the junction left unmatched. CDR1 is SGHRS and CDR2 is YFSETQ in the germline V gene. The CDR3 region has the DNA TGCGCCAGCAGCCCCGGGACTAGCGGGAGCGGGTCCTACAATGAGCAGTTCTTC. The encoded protein is CASSPGTSGSGSYNEQFF.

The chain is built from TRBV18 and TRBJ2-7; 7 positions agree with TRBD2. In germline, CDR1 is KGHSH, CDR2 LQKENI. The CDR3 sequence is 14 residues long. The ends lost 2 bases at V and 2 bases at J; junction bases unmatched: 3. The CDR3 spells CASSPTSATYEQYF. As DNA, the CDR3 is TGTGCCAGCTCACCAACTAGCGCAACCTACGAGCAGTACTTC.

The rearrangement joins TRBV7-3 to TRBJ2-3; D is uncertain. Germline lookup yields CDR1 SGHTA and CDR2 FQGTGA. V was cut by 5 bases and J by 0 bases, with 9 bases left in between. The CDR3 loop spans 14 amino acids. Here the CDR3 DNA reads TGTGCCAGCAGCACATCATACAGCACAGATACGCAGTATTTT. Translated, it gives CASSTSYSTDTQYF.

The V and J genes are TRBV5-4 and TRBJ2-3; maybe TRBD1 (6 bases). The germline gives CDR1 SGHNT, CDR2 YYREEE (reference sequence). V was shortened by 4 bases and J by 0 bases, with 9 bases between the two germline ends. This CDR3 spans 14 amino acids. The CDR3 nucleotides are TGTGCCAGCAGCCTAGGACAGAGCACAGATACGCAGTATTTT. Amino acid sequence: CASSLGQSTDTQYF.

The CDR3 region is CASGLGKETQYF. The CDR3 nucleotides are TGTGCTTCGGGGTTGGGGAAAGAGACCCAGTACTTC. The rearrangement uses TRBV9 and TRBJ2-5, with a tentative D call TRBD2 (5 bases). The germline V gene encodes CDR1 SGDLS and CDR2 YYNGEE. The CDR3 covers 12 residues.

The V gene is TRBV15, the J gene TRBJ2-3; 10 nucleotides line up with TRBD2. The length of the CDR3 is 17 residues. V was pared by 5 bases and J by 2 bases, with 10 bases of the junction left unmatched. Germline-derived CDR1 and CDR2 are LNHNV and YYDKDF (reference sequence). As DNA, the CDR3 is TGTGCCACCAGCGGAAAAGGGACTAGCGCTCTCACAGATACGCAGTATTTT. Amino acids: CATSGKGTSALTDTQYF.

The rearrangement joins TRBV6-6 to TRBJ1-1; D perhaps matches TRBD1 (5 bases). The germline V and J ends were trimmed by 6 bases and 3 bases, with 8 bases remaining between them. This CDR3 spans 12 amino acids. Per the germline V gene, CDR1 is MNHNY and CDR2 is SVGAGI (reference sequence). CDR3 region: CASRGRDTEAFF. The CDR3 nucleotides are TGTGCCAGCAGGGGGCGCGACACTGAAGCTTTCTTT.

The J gene is TRBJ2-3, the V gene TRBV5-4; 14 nucleotides match TRBD2. J lost 7 bases, V lost 1 base, and 11 bases had no gene match. Germline V gene data show CDR1 as SGHNT and CDR2 as YYREEE (reference sequence). There are 18 residues in the CDR3. In nucleotides, the CDR3 is TGTGCCAGCAGCTTGATGAATAGACTAGCGGGAGGGACCAATACGCAGTATTTT. Amino acids: CASSLMNRLAGGTNTQYF. The complete variable domain, with remaining parts taken from reference TRBV5-4 and TRBJ2-3, reads ETGVTQSPTHLIKTRGQQVTLRCSSQSGHNTVSWYQQALGQGPQFIFQYYREEENGRGNFPPRFSGLQFPNYSSELNVNALELDDSALYLCASSLMNRLAGGTNTQYFGPGTRLTVL.

By share, this clone counts as medium-sized. The rearrangement joins TRBV11-3 to TRBJ2-5; D not resolved. The CDR3 consists of 11 residues. The V end lost 5 bases, the J end lost 5 bases, and 6 bases lay between the germline ends. Germline-derived CDR1 and CDR2 are SGHNT and YENEEA. The CDR3 bases are TGTGCCAGCAGCCTCACGGAGACCCAGTACTTC. Protein: CASSLTETQYF.

This clone was picked up one time. The chain combines TRBV27 with TRBJ1-1, with D hard to call. V lost 1 base and J lost 2, with 11 bases in between. Germline loops: CDR1 MNHEY, CDR2 SMNVEV (reference sequence). This CDR3 contains 15 residues. This chain's CDR3 is CASSLYSEGNTEAFF. The CDR3 DNA follows: TGTGCCAGCAGTTTATACTCCGAAGGAAACACTGAAGCTTTCTTT.

The chain is built from TRBV7-9 and TRBJ2-1; D may be TRBD1 (6 bases). The V gene's germline CDR1 is SEHNR and CDR2 FQNEAQ (reference sequence). The CDR3 is made up of 13 amino acids. Trimming pared 5 bases from V and 7 bases from J, leaving 12 bases between. CDR3 region: CASSLRRGNEQFF. CDR3 bases: TGTGCCAGCAGCCTTCGTAGGGGGAATGAGCAGTTCTTC.

This chain joins TRBV7-9 and TRBJ1-3; no clear D gene. Germline V gene data show CDR1 as SEHNR and CDR2 as FQNEAQ (reference sequence). The CDR3 is made up of 18 amino acids. Trimming cost V 3 bases and J 0 bases, with 18 bases left between them. CDR3 DNA sequence: TGTGCCAGCAGCTTGGGGTCCAAGAGGGCCGTCTCTGGAAACACCATATATTTT. Translated, it gives CASSLGSKRAVSGNTIYF.